These 26 T cell receptor beta chains share one sample of origin, sequenced in a study of radiation and T cells in renal cell carcinoma (dated by TCRdb to the early 2020s). The time point label, read with the paper, signifies: blood 2 weeks post-SBRT. Explained via the paper, the treatment or condition label denotes: 15 Gy SBRT to primary tumor, nephrectomy 4 weeks later. To prepare the library, the immunoSEQ multiplex PCR assay was applied. Not all clones reach the TCRdb copy of this immuneACCESS table, which keeps in-frame sequences only. Checked studies attribute under half of the gap to unresolved V genes and leave the rest unexplained. The sample table lists roughly 120,000 clones, approximately 75% of them with a count of one. Of the sample, 1.5% to 2% is held by the ten largest clones. Sequenced material: blood, taken from a patient whose treatment included radiotherapy and nephrectomy. Receptors were obtained from a woman aged 60-70 years with renal cell carcinoma.

The CDR3 coding sequence is TGTGCCAGTAAGGGGACTAGCGCGGGGGAGCAGTACTTC. This encodes CASKGTSAGEQYF. J is TRBJ2-7 and V is TRBV6-5; 10 bases line up with TRBD2. The CDR3 spans 13 residues. Germline V CDR1 and CDR2: MNHEY, SVGAGI. The junction had 9 bases not matched to a gene; V was cut back by 9 bases and J by 7 bases.

V is TRBV6-1 and J is TRBJ1-2; D not certain. From germline, CDR1 is MNHNS and CDR2 SASEGT. The CDR3 runs 11 residues. Trimming took 1 base from V and 8 from J, leaving 5 bases between them. The CDR3 region is CASSEGIGYTF. The CDR3 DNA is TGTGCCAGCAGTGAAGGGATCGGCTACACCTTC.

This chain joins TRBV27 and TRBJ1-4; no firm D call. CDR3 length equals 14 residues. Germline lookup yields CDR1 MNHEY and CDR2 SMNVEV (reference sequence). V lost 0 bases and J lost 8, with 10 bases in between. The CDR3 spells CASSLSVEEEKLFF. The CDR3 DNA follows: TGTGCCAGCAGTTTATCCGTGGAAGAAGAAAAACTGTTTTTT.

The chain carries TRBV28 and TRBJ2-4, with D possibly TRBD1 on 6 matching bases. The germline gives CDR1 MDHEN, CDR2 SYDVKM. With 5 bases removed from V and 7 bases from J, the gap between germline ends came to 18 bases. The CDR3 contains 15 residues. The chain's CDR3 is CASSEQGWGGNIQYF. The CDR3 region has the DNA TGTGCCAGCAGTGAACAGGGATGGGGCGGGAACATTCAGTACTTC.

In its sample, this clone was seen many times. The chain joins TRBV19 to TRBJ1-3; D unresolved. Germline assignment: CDR1 LNHDA and CDR2 SQIVND (reference sequence). The CDR3 runs to 12 residues. V was pared by 6 bases and J by 4 bases, with 7 bases between. For the CDR3, the DNA is TGTGCCAGTAGGTTTGGAGGAAACACCATATATTTT. It specifies CASRFGGNTIYF.

V and J are TRBV6-5 and TRBJ2-1, with a weak D call TRBD2 (5 bases). Germline lookup yields CDR1 MNHEY and CDR2 SVGAGI. The V end lost 8 bases, the J end lost 3 bases, and 14 bases lay between the germline ends. The CDR3 covers 14 residues. The CDR3, as DNA: TGTGCCAGCGGGGTTATGGGGAGCTACAATGAGCAGTTCTTC. This codes for CASGVMGSYNEQFF.

This rearrangement joins TRBV5-1 to TRBJ1-4; perhaps TRBD1 as D (6 bases). The germline V and J ends were trimmed by 4 bases and 6 bases, with 10 bases remaining between them. CDR3 length: 13 amino acids. Germline V CDR1 and CDR2: SGHRS, YFSETQ. CDR3 protein: CASSRDKDEKLFF. CDR3 DNA: TGCGCCAGCAGCCGGGACAAGGATGAAAAACTGTTTTTT.

The V gene is TRBV29-1, the J gene TRBJ2-1; 9 positions match TRBD1. This CDR3 spans 13 amino acids. The junction had 6 bases not matched to a gene; V was cut back by 6 bases and J by 6 bases. Germline CDR1 and CDR2: SQVTM and ANQGSEA. For the CDR3, the DNA is TGCAGCGTACCGTACAGGGGGCTCAATGAGCAGTTCTTC. It is translated as CSVPYRGLNEQFF.

The genes are TRBV2 and TRBJ2-6; D not resolved. Per germline, CDR1 SNHLY and CDR2 FYNNEI. This CDR3 is built from 16 residues. The V gene lost 7 bases and the J gene lost 0 bases, with 13 bases spanning the gap. This chain's CDR3 is CASTFTMYSGANVLTF. In nucleotides, the CDR3 is TGTGCCAGCACTTTTACTATGTACTCTGGGGCCAACGTCCTGACTTTC.

This rearrangement joins TRBV2 to TRBJ2-2; 7 positions agree with TRBD1. Germline trimming cut 10 bases from V and 0 bases from J; bases unmatched to any gene: 11. The germline CDR1 and CDR2 sequences are SNHLY and FYNNEI. CDR3 length equals 16 residues. CDR3: CANSRDSLSNTGELFF. CDR3 nucleotides: TGTGCCAACTCCCGGGACAGCTTATCGAACACCGGGGAGCTGTTTTTT.

The chain carries TRBV9 and TRBJ1-2; 9 bases are shared with TRBD1. Looked up from germline, CDR1 is SGDLS and CDR2 is YYNGEE. Trimming at V came to 2 bases and at J to 2 bases, leaving 4 bases not matched to a gene. The CDR3 is 15 residues long. The CDR3 loop is CASSVAGTGNYGYTF. The CDR3 DNA reads TGTGCCAGCAGCGTCGCCGGGACAGGGAACTATGGCTACACCTTC. The full variable domain, its missing parts supplied by reference TRBV9 and TRBJ1-2, is DSGVTQTPKHLITATGQRVTLRCSPRSGDLSVYWYQQSLDQGLQFLIQYYNGEERAKGNILERFSAQQFPDLHSELNLSSLELGDSALYFCASSVAGTGNYGYTFGSGTRLTVV.

The chain links TRBV13 to TRBJ1-4, with D unclear. The germline V gene encodes CDR1 PRHDT and CDR2 FYEKMQ (reference sequence). Trimming took off 3 bases at V and 7 bases at J, with 12 bases between the two ends. This CDR3 region has 14 residues. The CDR3 DNA reads as TGTGCCAGCAGCTTTAAGGGTCCCGGTGAAAAACTGTTTTTT. Translation: CASSFKGPGEKLFF.

The gene calls are TRBV6-6 and TRBJ1-1, with D uncertain. This CDR3 spans 16 amino acids. Germline values: CDR1 MNHNY, CDR2 SVGAGI (reference sequence). The germline V and J ends were trimmed by 0 bases and 1 base, with 12 bases remaining between them. CDR3 sequence: CASSYSMGGPNTEAFF. CDR3 coding DNA: TGTGCCAGCAGTTACTCGATGGGCGGGCCGAACACTGAAGCTTTCTTT.

The chain couples TRBV4-2 to TRBJ1-1; D is unresolved. Trimming left V 0 bases short and J 7 bases short, with 9 bases between. This CDR3 contains 13 residues. Germline V gene sequence: CDR1 LGHNA, CDR2 YNFKEQ. The CDR3 region has the DNA TGTGCCAGCAGCCAAGATAGCACTGTTGAAGCTTTCTTT. This gives the protein CASSQDSTVEAFF.

This chain joins TRBV6-5 and TRBJ1-1; TRBD1 matches at 7 bases. This CDR3 contains 11 residues. Unmatched junction bases numbered 1, after V lost 6 bases and J lost 6 bases. Germline loops: CDR1 MNHEY, CDR2 SVGAGI. The CDR3 reads CASRRGPEAFF. CDR3 nucleotide sequence: TGTGCCAGCAGAAGGGGGCCTGAAGCTTTCTTT.

The CDR3 nucleotides read TGTGCCATCAGTGGCGGGGGGTCTAGCACAGATACGCAGTATTTT. It is translated as CAISGGGSSTDTQYF. The V gene is TRBV10-3, the J gene TRBJ2-3; 8 bases agree with TRBD2. The CDR3 totals 15 residues. V lost 4 bases to trimming and J lost 0 bases; unmatched junction nucleotides: 3. The germline V gene encodes CDR1 ENHRY and CDR2 SYGVKD.

This sequence joins TRBV15 and TRBJ2-7; TRBD1 agrees at 9 bases. Germline V lookup: CDR1 LNHNV, CDR2 YYDKDF (reference sequence). The CDR3 is made up of 16 amino acids. Trimming took 3 bases from V and 2 from J; bases not matched to a gene: 8. This chain's CDR3 is CATSSNRDRDPYEQYF. The DNA of the CDR3 is TGTGCCACCAGCAGTAACCGGGACAGGGACCCCTACGAGCAGTACTTC. Using reference TRBV15 and TRBJ2-7 for the parts outside the CDR3, the full variable domain is DAMVIQNPRYQVTQFGKPVTLSCSQTLNHNVMYWYQQKSSQAPKLLFHYYDKDFNNEADTPDNFQSRRPNTSFCFLDIRSPGLGDTAMYLCATSSNRDRDPYEQYFGPGTRLTVT.

V usage is TRBV7-9 and J usage is TRBJ1-1; TRBD1 might be the D (6 bases). CDR1 and CDR2 from the germline V gene are SEHNR and FQNEAQ (reference sequence). V dropped 5 bases and J dropped 5 bases, with 15 bases sitting between them. The CDR3 runs 14 residues. CDR3 sequence reads: CASSQGHKGTEAFF. In DNA, the CDR3 is TGTGCCAGCAGCCAGGGACATAAGGGGACTGAAGCTTTCTTT.

The V gene is TRBV7-6, the J gene TRBJ2-1; 8 nucleotides align to TRBD1. V lost 2 bases and J lost 6; bases outside the gene matches: 12. This CDR3 region has 17 residues. Germline CDR1 reads SGHVS; CDR2 reads FNYEAQ. CDR3 DNA sequence: TGTGCCAGCAGCTTATCGTCAGGGGGCCGAGGACTCAATGAGCAGTTCTTC. Translation: CASSLSSGGRGLNEQFF.

This chain links TRBV19 with TRBJ1-2; TRBD1 aligns across 7 bases. Germline CDR1 and CDR2: LNHDA and SQIVND (reference sequence). Germline trimming cut 3 bases from V and 4 bases from J; bases unmatched to any gene: 8. CDR3 length: 15 amino acids. CDR3 region: CASSMVRQGAYGYTF. The CDR3 DNA follows: TGTGCCAGTAGTATGGTGAGACAGGGAGCCTATGGCTACACCTTC.

In DNA form, the CDR3 reads TGCGCCAGCAGCCAAGAGCTAACAGATACGCAGTATTTT. Translated: CASSQELTDTQYF. V is TRBV4-3 and J is TRBJ2-3; D is ambiguous. Per germline, CDR1 LGHNA and CDR2 YSLEER. The V gene lost 0 bases and the J gene lost 3 bases, with 4 bases spanning the gap. There are 13 residues in the CDR3.

The genes are TRBV19 and TRBJ2-3; the D is unclear. CDR3 length: 14 amino acids. V was trimmed by 5 bases and J by 2 bases, leaving 11 bases between them. The V gene's germline CDR1 is LNHDA and CDR2 SQIVND (reference sequence). CDR3 protein: CASSSRINTDTQYF. For the CDR3, the DNA is TGTGCCAGTAGTTCGAGAATAAACACAGATACGCAGTATTTT.

The chain couples TRBV6-6 to TRBJ2-7, with D perhaps matching TRBD2 (5 bases). The germline gives CDR1 MNHNY, CDR2 SVGAGI (reference sequence). The CDR3 runs 13 residues. V was trimmed by 8 bases and J by 6 bases, leaving 17 bases between them. The DNA of the CDR3 is TGTGCCAGCGGGCCTTTGGAGGAGGTCGAGCAGTACTTC. Its protein is CASGPLEEVEQYF.

The chain has TRBV6-6 and TRBJ1-1, with D perhaps TRBD1 (6 bases). Germline CDR1 and CDR2: MNHNY and SVGAGI (reference sequence). The CDR3 covers 15 residues. Trimming left V 0 bases short and J 2 bases short, with 10 bases between. CDR3 coding DNA: TGTGCCAGCAGTTACTCGGGACAAGCTAACACTGAAGCTTTCTTT. Amino acids: CASSYSGQANTEAFF.

The chain uses TRBV15 and TRBJ2-5; a weak D match, TRBD2 (5 bases). Germline CDR1 is LNHNV and CDR2 is YYDKDF (reference sequence). Trimming pared 0 bases from V and 8 bases from J, leaving 13 bases between. The CDR3 contains 14 residues. The CDR3 protein is CATSRDGAAGTQYF. The CDR3 nucleotides are TGTGCCACCAGCAGAGATGGTGCCGCGGGTACCCAGTACTTC.

The V call is TRBV19, the J call TRBJ1-5; a possible D gene is TRBD1 (6 bases). With 4 bases removed from V and 1 base from J, the gap between germline ends came to 17 bases. The V gene's germline CDR1 is LNHDA and CDR2 SQIVND (reference sequence). This CDR3 contains 17 residues. The CDR3 nucleotides are TGTGCCAGTAGTACTACATGGACAGCGGGGAGCAATCAGCCCCAGCATTTT. This translates into CASSTTWTAGSNQPQHF.